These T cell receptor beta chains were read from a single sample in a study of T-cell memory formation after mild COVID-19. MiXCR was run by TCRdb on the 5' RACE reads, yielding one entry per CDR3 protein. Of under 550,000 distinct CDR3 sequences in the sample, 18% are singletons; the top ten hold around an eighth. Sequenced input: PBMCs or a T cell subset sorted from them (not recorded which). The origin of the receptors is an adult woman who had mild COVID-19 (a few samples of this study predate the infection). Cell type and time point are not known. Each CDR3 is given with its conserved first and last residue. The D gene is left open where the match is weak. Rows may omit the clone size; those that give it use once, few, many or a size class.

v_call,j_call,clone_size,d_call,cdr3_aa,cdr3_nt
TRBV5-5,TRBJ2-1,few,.,CASQRVLAVGNEQFF,TGTGCCAGCCAGCGGGTACTAGCAGTAGGGAATGAGCAGTTCTTC
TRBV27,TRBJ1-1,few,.,CASSPLPGTPIEAFF,TGTGCCAGCAGTCCTCTCCCCGGGACACCCATTGAAGCTTTCTTT
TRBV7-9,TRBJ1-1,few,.,CASSLGTGRTEAFF,TGTGCCAGCAGCTTAGGAACAGGGAGGACTGAAGCTTTCTTT
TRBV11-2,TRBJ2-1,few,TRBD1,CASSLVGQSSNEQFF,TGTGCCAGCAGCTTAGTGGGACAGAGTAGCAATGAGCAGTTCTTC
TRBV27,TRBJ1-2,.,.,CASSFSGFDGYTF,TGTGCCAGCAGTTTTTCGGGATTTGATGGCTACACCTTC
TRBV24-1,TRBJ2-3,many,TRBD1,CATSDPGQGTDTQYF,TGTGCCACCAGTGACCCTGGACAGGGCACAGATACGCAGTATTTT
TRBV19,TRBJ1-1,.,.,CASSMLWGRTEAFF,TGTGCCAGTAGTATGTTGTGGGGTAGGACTGAAGCTTTCTTT
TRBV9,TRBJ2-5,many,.,CASSPTFQETQYF,TGTGCCAGCAGCCCCACGTTCCAAGAGACCCAGTACTTC
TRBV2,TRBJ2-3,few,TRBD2,CASSVQRGGTDTQYF,TGTGCCAGCAGTGTGCAGCGGGGGGGCACAGATACGCAGTATTTT
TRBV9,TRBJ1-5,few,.,CASSVDVRNQPQHF,TGTGCCAGCAGCGTAGATGTCCGCAATCAGCCCCAGCATTTT
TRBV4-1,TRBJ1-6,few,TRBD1,CASSQAGQVDNSPLHF,TGCGCCAGCAGCCAAGCAGGACAGGTAGATAATTCACCCCTCCACTTT
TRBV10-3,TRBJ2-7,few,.,CAIGQGNSYEQYF,TGTGCCATAGGGCAGGGAAACTCCTACGAGCAGTACTTC
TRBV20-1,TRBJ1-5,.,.,CSARDQSGIHQPQHF,TGCAGTGCTAGAGATCAGTCAGGGATTCATCAGCCCCAGCATTTT
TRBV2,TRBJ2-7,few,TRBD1,CASRHTGTDLYEQYF,TGTGCCAGCAGACATACCGGGACAGACTTATACGAGCAGTACTTC
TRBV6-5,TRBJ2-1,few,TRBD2,CASSNVRGGLGEQFF,TGTGCCAGCAGTAACGTGCGGGGGGGCCTTGGTGAGCAGTTCTTC
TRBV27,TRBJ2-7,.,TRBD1,CASGDRGRYEQYF,TGTGCCAGTGGGGACAGGGGGCGCTACGAGCAGTACTTC
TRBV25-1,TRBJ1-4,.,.,CASSEFPAPNEKLFF,TGTGCCAGCAGTGAATTCCCAGCCCCTAATGAAAAACTGTTTTTT
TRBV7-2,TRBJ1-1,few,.,CASSFQVEGNTEAFF,TGTGCCAGCAGCTTTCAGGTGGAAGGGAACACTGAAGCTTTCTTT
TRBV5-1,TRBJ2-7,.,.,CASSTDDVVSEQYF,TGCGCCAGCAGCACGGACGATGTCGTAAGCGAGCAGTACTTC
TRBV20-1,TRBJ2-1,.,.,CSARDRDFSSYNEQFF,TGCAGTGCTAGAGATCGGGACTTCAGCTCCTACAATGAGCAGTTCTTC
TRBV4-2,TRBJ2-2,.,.,CASSQDVVSGELFF,TGTGCCAGCAGCCAAGATGTAGTTTCCGGGGAGCTGTTTTTT
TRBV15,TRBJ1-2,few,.,CATSKGQGGYTF,TGTGCCACCAGCAAAGGTCAAGGTGGCTACACCTTC
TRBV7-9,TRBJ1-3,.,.,CASSLRRVGNTIYF,TGTGCCAGCAGCTTAAGAAGGGTCGGAAACACCATATATTTT
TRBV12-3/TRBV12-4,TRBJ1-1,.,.,CASSSTPANTEAFF,TGTGCCAGCAGTTCGACACCCGCCAACACTGAAGCTTTCTTT
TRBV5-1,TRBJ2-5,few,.,CASSLDVRGGETHYF,TGCGCCAGCAGCTTGGATGTCAGGGGGGGAGAGACCCACTACTTC
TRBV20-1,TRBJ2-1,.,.,CSANPWANQAEIEQFF,TGCAGTGCCAACCCGTGGGCAAACCAAGCCGAAATCGAGCAGTTCTTC
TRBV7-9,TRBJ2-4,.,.,CASSLWTNLAKNIQYF,TGTGCCAGCAGCTTGTGGACAAATCTAGCCAAAAACATTCAGTACTTC
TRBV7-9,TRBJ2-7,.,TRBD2,CASSRGGQGEQYF,TGTGCCAGCAGCCGGGGGGGGCAGGGGGAGCAGTACTTC
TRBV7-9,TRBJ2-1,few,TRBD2,CASSSARLAVSYNEQFF,TGTGCCAGCAGCTCCGCCCGGCTAGCGGTCTCCTACAATGAGCAGTTCTTC
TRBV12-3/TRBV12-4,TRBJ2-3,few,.,CASSLAVFLRSTDTQYF,TGTGCCAGCAGTTTAGCGGTATTTCTACGAAGCACAGATACGCAGTATTTT
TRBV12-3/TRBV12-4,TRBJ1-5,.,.,CASRPSGSRNQPQHF,TGTGCCAGCAGACCTTCAGGGAGTCGAAATCAGCCCCAGCATTTT
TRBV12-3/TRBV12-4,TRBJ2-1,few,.,CASRHRGIAEQFF,TGTGCCAGCAGGCACCGTGGGATAGCTGAGCAGTTCTTC
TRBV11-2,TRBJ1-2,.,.,CASSLDLTGAKYGYTF,TGTGCCAGCAGCTTAGATCTTACGGGGGCGAAGTATGGCTACACCTTC
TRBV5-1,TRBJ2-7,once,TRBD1,CASSDTGQGSYEQYF,TGCGCCAGCAGCGACACGGGACAGGGCTCCTACGAGCAGTACTTC
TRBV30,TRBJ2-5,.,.,CAWLGREELGSSVSVETQYF,TGTGCCTGGTTGGGCAGGGAGGAACTAGGGTCGTCTGTCAGTGTGGAGACCCAGTACTTC
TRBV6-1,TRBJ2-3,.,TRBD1,CASSGRTGLTDTQYF,TGTGCCAGCAGTGGGCGGACAGGGCTTACAGATACGCAGTATTTT
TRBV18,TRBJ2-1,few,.,CASSLGTQNDEQFF,TGTGCCAGCTCACTCGGGACCCAGAATGATGAGCAGTTCTTC
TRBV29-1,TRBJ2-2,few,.,CSVPGQRGTGELFF,TGCAGCGTTCCGGGACAGCGGGGCACCGGGGAGCTGTTTTTT
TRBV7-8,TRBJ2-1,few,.,CASRLGVVGVPFF,TGTGCCAGCAGATTAGGGGTTGTGGGGGTCCCGTTCTTC
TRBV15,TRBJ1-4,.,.,CATSPRDGEKLFF,TGTGCCACCAGCCCGCGGGACGGGGAAAAACTGTTTTTT
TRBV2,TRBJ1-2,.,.,CASRSRALLYGYTF,TGTGCCAGCAGGTCCAGGGCCTTACTCTATGGCTACACCTTC
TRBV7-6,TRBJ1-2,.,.,CASSLIRGDGYTF,TGTGCCAGCAGCTTAATCCGCGGGGATGGCTACACCTTC
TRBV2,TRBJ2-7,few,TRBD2,CATTGTSKYEQYF,TGTGCTACTACCGGGACTAGCAAATACGAGCAGTACTTC
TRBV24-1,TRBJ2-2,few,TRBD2,CATTSSGTNTGELFF,TGTGCCACCACCTCTAGCGGGACGAACACCGGGGAGCTGTTTTTT
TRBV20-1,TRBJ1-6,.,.,CSARELLGNSPLHF,TGCAGTGCTAGAGAGTTATTGGGGAATTCACCCCTCCACTTT
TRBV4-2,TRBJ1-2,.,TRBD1,CASSHGQGADGYTF,TGTGCCAGCAGCCACGGACAGGGGGCGGATGGCTACACCTTC